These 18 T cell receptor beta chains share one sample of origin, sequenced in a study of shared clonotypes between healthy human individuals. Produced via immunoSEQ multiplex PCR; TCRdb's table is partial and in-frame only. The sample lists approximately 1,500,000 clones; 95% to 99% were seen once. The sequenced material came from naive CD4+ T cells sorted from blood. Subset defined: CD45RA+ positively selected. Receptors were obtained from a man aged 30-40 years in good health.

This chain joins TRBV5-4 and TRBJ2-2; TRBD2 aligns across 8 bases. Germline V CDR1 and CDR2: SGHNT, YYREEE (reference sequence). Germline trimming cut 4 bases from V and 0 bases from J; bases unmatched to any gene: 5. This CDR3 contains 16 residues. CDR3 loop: CASSHPGGSNTGELFF. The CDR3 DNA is TGTGCCAGCAGCCACCCGGGAGGGTCGAACACCGGGGAGCTGTTTTTT.

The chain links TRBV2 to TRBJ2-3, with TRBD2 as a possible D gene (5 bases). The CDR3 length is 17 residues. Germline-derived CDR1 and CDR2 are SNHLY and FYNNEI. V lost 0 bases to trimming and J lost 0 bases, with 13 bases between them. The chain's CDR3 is CASSEAPGWASTDTQYF. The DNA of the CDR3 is TGTGCCAGCAGTGAAGCGCCGGGATGGGCTAGCACAGATACGCAGTATTTT.

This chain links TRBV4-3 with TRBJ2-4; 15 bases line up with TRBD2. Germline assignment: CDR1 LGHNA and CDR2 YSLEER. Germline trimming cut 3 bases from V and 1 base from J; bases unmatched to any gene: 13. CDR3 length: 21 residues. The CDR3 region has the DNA TGCGCCAGCAGCCAGGGACTAGCGGGAGGAATAGGCGATGGGGCCAAAAACATTCAGTACTTC. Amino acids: CASSQGLAGGIGDGAKNIQYF.

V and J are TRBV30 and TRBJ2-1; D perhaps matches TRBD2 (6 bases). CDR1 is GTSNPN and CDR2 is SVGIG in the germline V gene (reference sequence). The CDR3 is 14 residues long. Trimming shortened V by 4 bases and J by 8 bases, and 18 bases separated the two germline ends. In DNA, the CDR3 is TGTGCCTGGACCTTATGGGGGGTAGAGGATGAGCAGTTCTTC. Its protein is CAWTLWGVEDEQFF.

CDR3 sequence reads: CASSLAQGANNEQFF. In DNA form, the CDR3 reads TGTGCCAGCAGCTTGGCCCAGGGGGCGAACAATGAGCAGTTCTTC. The genes are TRBV5-4 and TRBJ2-1, with 8 bases aligning to TRBD1. After removal of 0 bases from V and 5 bases from J, the junction contained 4 bases not matched to a gene. This CDR3 comprises 15 residues. Germline V lookup: CDR1 SGHNT, CDR2 YYREEE (reference sequence).

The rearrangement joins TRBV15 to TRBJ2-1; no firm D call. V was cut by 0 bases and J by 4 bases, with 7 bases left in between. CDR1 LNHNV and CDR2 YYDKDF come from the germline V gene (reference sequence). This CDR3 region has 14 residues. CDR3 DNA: TGTGCCACCAGCAGAGATAATCCTTACAATGAGCAGTTCTTC. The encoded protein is CATSRDNPYNEQFF.

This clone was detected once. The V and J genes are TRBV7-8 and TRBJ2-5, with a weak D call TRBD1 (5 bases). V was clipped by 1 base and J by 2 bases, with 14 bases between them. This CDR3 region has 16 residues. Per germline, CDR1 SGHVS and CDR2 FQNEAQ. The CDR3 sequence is CASSLVGRVAQETQYF. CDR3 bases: TGTGCCAGCAGCTTAGTAGGCAGGGTGGCGCAAGAGACCCAGTACTTC.

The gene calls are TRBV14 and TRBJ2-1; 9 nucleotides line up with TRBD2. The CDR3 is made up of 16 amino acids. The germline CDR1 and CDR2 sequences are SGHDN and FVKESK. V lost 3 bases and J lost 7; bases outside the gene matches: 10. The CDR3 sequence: CASSHYSGSGWNEQFF. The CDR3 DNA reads TGTGCCAGCAGCCACTATAGCGGGAGCGGGTGGAATGAGCAGTTCTTC.

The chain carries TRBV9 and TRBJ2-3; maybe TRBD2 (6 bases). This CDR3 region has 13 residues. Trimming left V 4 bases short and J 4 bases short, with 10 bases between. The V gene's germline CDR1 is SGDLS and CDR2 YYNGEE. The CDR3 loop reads CASSMEGADTQYF. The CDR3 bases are TGTGCCAGCAGCATGGAGGGAGCAGATACGCAGTATTTT. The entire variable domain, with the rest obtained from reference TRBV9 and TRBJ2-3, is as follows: DSGVTQTPKHLITATGQRVTLRCSPRSGDLSVYWYQQSLDQGLQFLIQYYNGEERAKGNILERFSAQQFPDLHSELNLSSLELGDSALYFCASSMEGADTQYFGPGTRLTVL.

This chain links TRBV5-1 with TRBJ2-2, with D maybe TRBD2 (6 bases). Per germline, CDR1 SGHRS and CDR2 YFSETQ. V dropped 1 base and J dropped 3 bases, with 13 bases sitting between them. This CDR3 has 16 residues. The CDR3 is CASSLPGGPHTGELFF. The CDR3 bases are TGCGCCAGCAGCTTGCCAGGAGGGCCCCACACCGGGGAGCTGTTTTTT.

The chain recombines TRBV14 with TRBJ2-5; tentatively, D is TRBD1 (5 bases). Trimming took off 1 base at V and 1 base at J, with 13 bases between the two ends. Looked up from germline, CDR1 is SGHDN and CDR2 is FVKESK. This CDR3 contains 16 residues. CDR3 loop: CASSQGTQLLQETQYF. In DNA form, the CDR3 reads TGTGCCAGCAGCCAAGGGACACAGCTACTCCAAGAGACCCAGTACTTC.

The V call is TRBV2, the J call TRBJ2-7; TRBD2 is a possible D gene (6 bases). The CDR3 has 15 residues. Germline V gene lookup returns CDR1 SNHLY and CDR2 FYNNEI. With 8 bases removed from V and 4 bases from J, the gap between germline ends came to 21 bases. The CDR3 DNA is TGTGCCAGCCTACCCTCGGCGGGGAACTTGTACGAGCAGTACTTC. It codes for CASLPSAGNLYEQYF. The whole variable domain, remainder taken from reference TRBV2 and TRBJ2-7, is EPEVTQTPSHQVTQMGQEVILRCVPISNHLYFYWYRQILGQKVEFLVSFYNNEISEKSEIFDDQFSVERPDGSNFTLKIRSTKLEDSAMYFCASLPSAGNLYEQYFGPGTRLTVT.

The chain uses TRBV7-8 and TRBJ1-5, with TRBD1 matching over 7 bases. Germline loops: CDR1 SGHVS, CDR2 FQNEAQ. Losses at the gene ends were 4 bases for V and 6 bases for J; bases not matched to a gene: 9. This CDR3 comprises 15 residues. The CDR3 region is CASSYDRVLRQPQHF. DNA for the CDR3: TGTGCCAGCAGCTACGACAGGGTCCTTCGTCAGCCCCAGCATTTT.

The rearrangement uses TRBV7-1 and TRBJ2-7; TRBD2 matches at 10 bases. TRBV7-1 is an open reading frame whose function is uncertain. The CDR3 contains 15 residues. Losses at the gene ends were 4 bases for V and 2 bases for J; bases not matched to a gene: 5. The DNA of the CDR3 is TGTGCCAGCAGCTTAGCAGCGGGAGGGACCTACGAGCAGTACTTC. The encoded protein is CASSLAAGGTYEQYF.

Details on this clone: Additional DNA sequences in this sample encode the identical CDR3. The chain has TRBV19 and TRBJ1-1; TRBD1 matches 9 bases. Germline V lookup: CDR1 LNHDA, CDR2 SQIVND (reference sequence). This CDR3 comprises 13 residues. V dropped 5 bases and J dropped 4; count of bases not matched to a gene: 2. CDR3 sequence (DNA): TGTGCCAGTAGTCTGACAGGGGGCACTGAAGCTTTCTTT. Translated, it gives CASSLTGGTEAFF.

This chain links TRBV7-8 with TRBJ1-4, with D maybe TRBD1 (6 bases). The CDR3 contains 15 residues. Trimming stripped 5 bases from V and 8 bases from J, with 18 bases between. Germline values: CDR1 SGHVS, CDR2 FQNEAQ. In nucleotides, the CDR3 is TGTGCCAGCAGCACAGGGCCCCTCGGGTCGGAAAAACTGTTTTTT. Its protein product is CASSTGPLGSEKLFF. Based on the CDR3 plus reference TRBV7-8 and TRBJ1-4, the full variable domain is GAGVSQSPRYKVAKRGQDVALRCDPISGHVSLFWYQQALGQGPEFLTYFQNEAQLDKSGLPSDRFFAERPEGSVSTLKIQRTQQEDSAVYLCASSTGPLGSEKLFFGSGTQLSVL.

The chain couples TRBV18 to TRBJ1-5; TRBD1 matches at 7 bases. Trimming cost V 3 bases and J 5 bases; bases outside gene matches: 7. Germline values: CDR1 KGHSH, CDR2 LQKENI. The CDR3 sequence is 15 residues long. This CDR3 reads CASSPRQGIDQPQHF. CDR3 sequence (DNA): TGTGCCAGCTCACCCCGACAGGGAATCGATCAGCCCCAGCATTTT.

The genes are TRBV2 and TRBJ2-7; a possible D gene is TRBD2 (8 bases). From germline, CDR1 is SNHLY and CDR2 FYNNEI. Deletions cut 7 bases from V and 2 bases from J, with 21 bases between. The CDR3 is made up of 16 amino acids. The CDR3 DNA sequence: TGTGCCAGCACCTACAGGGGTAGCGGGGACACCTACGAGCAGTACTTC. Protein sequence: CASTYRGSGDTYEQYF.